Listed below are T cell receptor beta chains from one sample, sequenced in a study of CXCR3-negative and CXCR3-positive naive CD8 T cells. TCRdb reanalyzed the 5' RACE reads, giving one entry per CDR3 protein sequence and no DNA. This listing includes about 110,000 distinct CDR3 sequences. Sequencing was done on a sample of naive CXCR3+ CD8+ T cells from blood. These receptors came from a human donor in good health. Some clones in this sample may be carry-over from other donors' samples. The CDR3 runs from the conserved cysteine through the conserved F or W.

CDR3aa,j_gene,v_gene
CASSLAKTGDPYEQYF,TRBJ2-7,TRBV7-6
CASRFDLSNEQFF,TRBJ2-1,TRBV19
CASDPGTTSNQPQHF,TRBJ1-5,TRBV21-1
CAISDEGTGNTIYF,TRBJ1-3,TRBV10-3
CASRPTPGQATDTQYF,TRBJ2-3,TRBV6-2/TRBV6-3
CASSPERGADTEAFF,TRBJ1-1,TRBV7-9
CASTFWRDDEQYF,TRBJ2-7,TRBV5-5
CASRSGLSDQPQHF,TRBJ1-5,TRBV5-1
CASSPRGDYYNEQFF,TRBJ2-1,TRBV7-9
CASSDPGAPSYEQYF,TRBJ2-7,TRBV9
CASSLEGGWDEQFF,TRBJ2-1,TRBV28